A selection of T cell receptor beta chains follows, all from one sample in a study of identical twins. TCRdb reanalysed the 5' RACE reads using MiXCR and keeps one entry per CDR3 protein. Among roughly 690,000 distinct CDR3 sequences listed, roughly 20% were seen once. In addition, the sample was reused for a study of T cells expressing NK-cell markers.

Sequenced material: PBMCs. These receptors were collected from a woman aged 18-35 years in good health. CDR3s include the opening cysteine and the closing phenylalanine or tryptophan. The D gene is left open where the match is weak. Clone size is not always given. Where it is, it says once, few, many or a class for expanded clones.

clone size: .
V gene: TRBV4-3
J gene: TRBJ2-7
D gene: .
CDR3 DNA: TGCGCCAGCAGCCAAGACCTATTATACGAGCAGTACTTC
CDR3 protein: CASSQDLLYEQYF

clone size: .
V gene: TRBV6-5
J gene: TRBJ2-3
D gene: .
CDR3 DNA: TGTGCCAGCAGCTACCGGGAAACCGGCACAGATACGCAGTATTTT
CDR3 protein: CASSYRETGTDTQYF

clone size: .
V gene: TRBV12-3/TRBV12-4
J gene: TRBJ1-1
D gene: .
CDR3 DNA: TGTGCCAGCAGGTATGGGGCTTTGAACACTGAAGCTTTCTTT
CDR3 protein: CASRYGALNTEAFF

clone size: few
V gene: TRBV20-1
J gene: TRBJ2-3
D gene: TRBD2
CDR3 DNA: TGCAGTGCTACGCCAGTAGCGGGGGGGCAAGATACGCAGTATTTT
CDR3 protein: CSATPVAGGQDTQYF

clone size: .
V gene: TRBV12-3/TRBV12-4
J gene: TRBJ2-1
D gene: TRBD2
CDR3 DNA: TGTGCCAGCAGGCCTGCTAGCGGGAAACACAATGAGCAGTTCTTC
CDR3 protein: CASRPASGKHNEQFF

clone size: .
V gene: TRBV20-1
J gene: TRBJ1-2
D gene: .
CDR3 DNA: TGCAGTGCCGCGATGACGGGGACTAACTATGGCTACACCTTC
CDR3 protein: CSAAMTGTNYGYTF

clone size: .
V gene: TRBV5-1
J gene: TRBJ2-2
D gene: .
CDR3 DNA: TGCGCCACCCACCCCGGGGAGAACACCGGGGAGCTGTTTTTT
CDR3 protein: CATHPGENTGELFF

clone size: .
V gene: TRBV7-6
J gene: TRBJ2-1
D gene: TRBD2
CDR3 DNA: TGTGCCAGCAGCCCCCAATGGGAGGGCGAGCAGTTCTTC
CDR3 protein: CASSPQWEGEQFF

clone size: .
V gene: TRBV9
J gene: TRBJ2-2
D gene: .
CDR3 DNA: TGTGCCAGCAGTACCGGGTTCCGACGGGCCGGGGAGCTGTTTTTT
CDR3 protein: CASSTGFRRAGELFF

clone size: few
V gene: TRBV6-5
J gene: TRBJ2-2
D gene: TRBD2
CDR3 DNA: TGTGCCAGCAGTTACTCGTGGACTAGCGGAACTGCCGGGGAGCTGTTTTTT
CDR3 protein: CASSYSWTSGTAGELFF

clone size: few
V gene: TRBV27
J gene: TRBJ2-7
D gene: .
CDR3 DNA: TGTGCCAGCAGTTCAACCCTGGGACGAAATGCCCACGAGCAGTACTTC
CDR3 protein: CASSSTLGRNAHEQYF

clone size: many
V gene: TRBV12-3/TRBV12-4
J gene: TRBJ1-1
D gene: .
CDR3 DNA: TGTGCCAGCAGTTTAAGGGAGAACACTGAAGCTTTCTTT
CDR3 protein: CASSLRENTEAFF

clone size: many
V gene: TRBV5-6
J gene: TRBJ2-4
D gene: TRBD1
CDR3 DNA: TGTGCCAGCAGCTTTGGGACAGGAGAAAACATTCAGTACTTC
CDR3 protein: CASSFGTGENIQYF

clone size: .
V gene: TRBV10-3
J gene: TRBJ1-2
D gene: .
CDR3 DNA: TGTGCCATCCGCCGGGACAATGCGTACTATGGCTACACCTTC
CDR3 protein: CAIRRDNAYYGYTF

clone size: few
V gene: TRBV20-1
J gene: TRBJ1-5
D gene: .
CDR3 DNA: TGCAGTGCTAGAGGTGCCGAGACGGTTAGCAATCAGCCCCAGCATTTT
CDR3 protein: CSARGAETVSNQPQHF

clone size: once
V gene: TRBV4-3
J gene: TRBJ1-2
D gene: .
CDR3 DNA: TGCGCCAGCAGCCAAGCACCGGGGGACTATGGCTACACCTTC
CDR3 protein: CASSQAPGDYGYTF

clone size: few
V gene: TRBV5-1
J gene: TRBJ2-7
D gene: TRBD1
CDR3 DNA: TGCGCCAGCAGCCCCGGGACAGATACCTACGAGCAGTACTTC
CDR3 protein: CASSPGTDTYEQYF

clone size: .
V gene: TRBV5-1
J gene: TRBJ2-7
D gene: .
CDR3 DNA: TGCGCCAGCAGCTTGGAACCCCGGACGCTCGAGCAGTACTTC
CDR3 protein: CASSLEPRTLEQYF

clone size: many
V gene: TRBV7-2
J gene: TRBJ1-5
D gene: .
CDR3 DNA: TGTGCCAGCAGCTCGATGGGGAGGGGGCAGCCCCAGCATTTT
CDR3 protein: CASSSMGRGQPQHF

clone size: many
V gene: TRBV20-1
J gene: TRBJ2-5
D gene: TRBD2
CDR3 DNA: TGCAGTGCTAGAGCCCGACTAGCTGAAGAGACCCAGTACTTC
CDR3 protein: CSARARLAEETQYF

clone size: many
V gene: TRBV10-3
J gene: TRBJ2-7
D gene: TRBD2
CDR3 DNA: TGTGCCATCAGTGAGTGGCAAACGGGAGGGCCTAACGAGCAGTACTTC
CDR3 protein: CAISEWQTGGPNEQYF

clone size: .
V gene: TRBV20-1
J gene: TRBJ2-1
D gene: .
CDR3 DNA: TGCAGTGCTAGAGATCTTGGTGGAGTGATATCCTACAATGAGCAGTTCTTC
CDR3 protein: CSARDLGGVISYNEQFF

clone size: .
V gene: TRBV7-9
J gene: TRBJ2-1
D gene: TRBD1
CDR3 DNA: TGTGCCAGTTTCCGACAGGGCAATGAGCAGTTCTTC
CDR3 protein: CASFRQGNEQFF

clone size: many
V gene: TRBV6-1
J gene: TRBJ1-5
D gene: .
CDR3 DNA: TGTGCCAGCAGTGAGAGGGATAGCAATCAGCCCCAGCATTTT
CDR3 protein: CASSERDSNQPQHF

clone size: .
V gene: TRBV9
J gene: TRBJ2-1
D gene: TRBD2
CDR3 DNA: TGTGCCAGCAGCAGTAGACTAGCGGAGGCTTACAATGAGCAGTTCTTC
CDR3 protein: CASSSRLAEAYNEQFF

clone size: .
V gene: TRBV20-1
J gene: TRBJ2-2
D gene: .
CDR3 DNA: TGCAGTGCCCCCCCCGCTGGGGCAGGTTACACCGGGGAGCTGTTTTTT
CDR3 protein: CSAPPAGAGYTGELFF

clone size: .
V gene: TRBV7-9
J gene: TRBJ2-7
D gene: .
CDR3 DNA: TGTGCCAGCAGCTTAGCGCCGGGAGAGACCTACGAGCAGTACTTC
CDR3 protein: CASSLAPGETYEQYF

clone size: few
V gene: TRBV24-1
J gene: TRBJ2-5
D gene: TRBD1
CDR3 DNA: TGTGCCACCAGTGAAACAGGGGGCGTCGGGGAGACCCAGTACTTC
CDR3 protein: CATSETGGVGETQYF

clone size: few
V gene: TRBV12-3/TRBV12-4
J gene: TRBJ1-2
D gene: .
CDR3 DNA: TGTGCCAGCAGTCCTGGGGGGAGGGCGGGCTATGGCTACACCTTC
CDR3 protein: CASSPGGRAGYGYTF

clone size: .
V gene: TRBV20-1
J gene: TRBJ2-7
D gene: .
CDR3 DNA: TGCAGTGCTAGACTCTTACTACCCGGCCACGAGCAGTACTTC
CDR3 protein: CSARLLLPGHEQYF

clone size: few
V gene: TRBV7-9
J gene: TRBJ2-1
D gene: .
CDR3 DNA: TGTGCCAGCAGCTCCAGACTATTCAATGAGCAGTTCTTC
CDR3 protein: CASSSRLFNEQFF

clone size: many
V gene: TRBV7-2
J gene: TRBJ2-5
D gene: .
CDR3 DNA: TGTGCCAGCAGCGGGAGTCGACAAGAGACCCAGTACTTC
CDR3 protein: CASSGSRQETQYF

clone size: once
V gene: TRBV7-8
J gene: TRBJ1-1
D gene: .
CDR3 DNA: TGTGCCAGCAGCCGCGGGACGCCGATGATGAACACTGAAGCTTTCTTT
CDR3 protein: CASSRGTPMMNTEAFF

clone size: many
V gene: TRBV12-3/TRBV12-4
J gene: TRBJ1-1
D gene: .
CDR3 DNA: TGTGCCAGCAGTTTGCGGCCCGCGGGTGAAGCTTTCTTT
CDR3 protein: CASSLRPAGEAFF

clone size: few
V gene: TRBV12-3/TRBV12-4
J gene: TRBJ2-3
D gene: TRBD2
CDR3 DNA: TGTGCCAGCCTTAGCGGGAATAAAGATACGCAGTATTTT
CDR3 protein: CASLSGNKDTQYF

clone size: .
V gene: TRBV12-3/TRBV12-4
J gene: TRBJ1-1
D gene: .
CDR3 DNA: TGTGCCAGCAGCAGGACAGCTTCTGAAGCTTTCTTT
CDR3 protein: CASSRTASEAFF

clone size: .
V gene: TRBV4-1
J gene: TRBJ2-1
D gene: .
CDR3 DNA: TGCGCCAGCAGCCAAGATCGGAGTAGGTTCTACAATGAGCAGTTCTTC
CDR3 protein: CASSQDRSRFYNEQFF

clone size: .
V gene: TRBV20-1
J gene: TRBJ2-1
D gene: .
CDR3 DNA: TGCAGTGCTAGAAAAGTATACAATGAGCAGTTCTTC
CDR3 protein: CSARKVYNEQFF

clone size: .
V gene: TRBV7-8
J gene: TRBJ1-1
D gene: .
CDR3 DNA: TGTGCCAGCAGCTGGTCGGGACGGGGGAACACTGAAGCTTTCTTT
CDR3 protein: CASSWSGRGNTEAFF

clone size: few
V gene: TRBV7-3
J gene: TRBJ2-2
D gene: .
CDR3 DNA: TGTGCCAGCAGCAGCGCGGACACCGGGGAGCTGTTTTTT
CDR3 protein: CASSSADTGELFF